This T cell receptor beta chain is drawn from a study of blood T cell repertoires in COVID-19. Study-wide background: From T cells, B-cell-depleted T cells, or PBMCs came the material, which was cDNA or gDNA.

CDR1 is SGHRS, CDR2 YFSETQ, per germline. The CDR3 has 16 residues. V gave up 4 bases and J gave up 0 bases; unmatched junction bases: 4. Individuals aged about 18 to 95 years were recruited from about two dozen US areas. Cohort placement rested on clinical history that participants reported themselves. Authors' data handling: Researchers report that nucleated cell counts were estimated from reference gene primer amplification. TCRdb's table, derived via immunoSEQ multiplex PCR, lists solely in-frame clones and lacks some. V and J calls and clone size come straight from that table; D and trimming were deduced from the DNA. The table shows some 220,000 clones, with about 80% occurring only once.

This clonotype originated in a woman in her thirties or forties with acute COVID-19. The sample comprised PBMCs or T cells enriched from blood (not recorded which). The V gene is TRBV5-1, the J gene TRBJ2-2, with TRBD1 identical over 9 bases. In nucleotides, the CDR3 is TGCGCCAGCAGCCCCCGACAGGGGGCGAACACCGGGGAGCTGTTTTTT. Translation: CASSPRQGANTGELFF.